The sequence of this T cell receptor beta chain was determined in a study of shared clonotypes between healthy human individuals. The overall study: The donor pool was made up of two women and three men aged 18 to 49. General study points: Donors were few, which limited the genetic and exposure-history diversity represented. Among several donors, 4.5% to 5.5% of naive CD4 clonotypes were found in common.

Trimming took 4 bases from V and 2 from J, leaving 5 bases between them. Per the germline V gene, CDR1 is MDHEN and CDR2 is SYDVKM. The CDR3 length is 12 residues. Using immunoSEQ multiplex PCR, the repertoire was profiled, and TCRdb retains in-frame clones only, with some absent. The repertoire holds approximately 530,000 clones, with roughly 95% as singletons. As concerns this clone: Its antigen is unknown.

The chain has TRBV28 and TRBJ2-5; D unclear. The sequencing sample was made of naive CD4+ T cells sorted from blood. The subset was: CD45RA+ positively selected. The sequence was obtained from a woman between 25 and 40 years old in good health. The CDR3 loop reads CASSSTQETQYF. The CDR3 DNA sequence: TGTGCCAGCAGTTCGACTCAAGAGACCCAGTACTTC.